This T cell receptor (beta chain) was obtained from a study of T cell responses to AZD1222 COVID-19 vaccine. Study background: Analysis merged second doses at about 4 or about 12 weeks. General observations from the study: Reportedly, nearly half the spike-specific TCRs target unmutated variant regions. Just a handful of AZD1222 recipients were seropositive at baseline. White British people made up most donors, females outnumbered males, and clonal diversity was possibly underestimated.

The data were produced by immunoSEQ multiplex PCR, yet TCRdb's version contains in-frame clones alone and is incomplete. The data show 55,000 to 85,000 clones, about 83% seen once. Regarding this clone: As yet, its antigen is unknown.

The V end was cut by 3 bases, the J end by 8 bases, with 16 bases between. The length of the CDR3 is 15 residues. Looked up from germline, CDR1 is MGHDK and CDR2 is SYGVNS. V gene TRBV25-1 combines with J gene TRBJ2-2, with unresolved D. The sample was peripheral blood, taken on day 0 of AZD1222 vaccination. The source of this sequence is an adult in good health. DNA of the CDR3: TGTGCCAGCAGTGATGGGGTCTCCATTTTAGGGGAGCTGTTTTTT. Its translation: CASSDGVSILGELFF.